The rows below give T cell receptor beta chains drawn from one sample of a study of blood T cell repertoires in COVID-19. The assay was immunoSEQ multiplex PCR, and TCRdb's table has in-frame clones only and misses some. The profile shows some 100,000 clones, around nine tenths of them singletons. Sequencing input: peripheral blood. These receptors were collected from a man aged 50 to 60 with acute or convalescent COVID-19. Both conserved end residues are part of each CDR3. Each record gives: J gene, CDR3 length, D gene, V gene, clone size, CDR3 DNA, CDR3 protein. D genes are given only for firm matches. Rows give clone size only sometimes, using once, few, many, or a class for an expanded clone.

>TRBJ2-3|14|NA|TRBV11-2|NA
TGTGCCAGCAGCCTGGGCAGGGGAGAAGATACGCAGTATTTT
CASSLGRGEDTQYF
>TRBJ2-7|15|TRBD1|TRBV11-2|NA
TGTGCCAGCAGCCCCGGTGCGAGACAGGGGGGCGAGCAGTACTTC
CASSPGARQGGEQYF
>TRBJ2-7|14|TRBD1|TRBV4-1|NA
TGCGCCAGCAGCCTCGGACAGGGGGAATACGAGCAGTACTTC
CASSLGQGEYEQYF
>TRBJ2-5|14|TRBD2|TRBV7-8|NA
TGTGCCAGCAGCCCCCGGCGACTAGCGGAGACCCAGTACTTC
CASSPRRLAETQYF
>TRBJ2-7|16|TRBD1|TRBV5-5|NA
TGTGCCAGCAGCTCGCGGGGACAGGCAGGCTCCTACGAGCAGTACTTC
CASSSRGQAGSYEQYF
>TRBJ1-5|14|TRBD1|TRBV3-1/TRBV3-2|NA
TGTGCCAGCAGCCTCCGACAGGGCGGTCAGCCCCAGCATTTT
CASSLRQGGQPQHF
>TRBJ2-1|13|NA|TRBV19|NA
TGTGCCAGTAGTCTGAAACGGTGGAATGAGCAGTTCTTC
CASSLKRWNEQFF
>TRBJ1-5|15|NA|TRBV11-2|NA
TGTGCCAGCAGTTCGTTACAGGGTTTGGGTCAGCCCCAGCATTTT
CASSSLQGLGQPQHF
>TRBJ2-5|14|TRBD2|TRBV5-1|NA
TGCGCCAGCAGCCGAGCGGGGCGGGGGGAGACCCAGTACTTC
CASSRAGRGETQYF
>TRBJ1-2|16|TRBD1|TRBV5-1|NA
TGCGCCAGCAGCCTTAATGGACAGGTTTTCCTCTATGGCTACACCTTC
CASSLNGQVFLYGYTF
>TRBJ1-1|16|NA|TRBV10-1|NA
TGCGCCAGCAGTGATATGACCGAAGGGGGACACAATGAAGCTTTCTTT
CASSDMTEGGHNEAFF
>TRBJ2-6|18|NA|TRBV19|NA
TGTGCCAGTAGTGATCCCGGGACAAGAGTCTCTGGGGCCAACGTCCTGACTTTC
CASSDPGTRVSGANVLTF
>TRBJ1-6|14|TRBD1|TRBV5-6|NA
TGTGCCAGCAGCCCAGACAGGGCCCTCCCACCCCTCCACTTT
CASSPDRALPPLHF
>TRBJ1-1|16|NA|TRBV2|NA
TGTGCCAGCACCCAACAGCCGCGGGGGATGAACACTGAAGCTTTCTTT
CASTQQPRGMNTEAFF
>TRBJ2-1|13|TRBD1|TRBV12-5|NA
TGTGCTAGTGGTTTGGGACAGGGAGAAGAGCAGTTCTTC
CASGLGQGEEQFF
>TRBJ2-1|15|NA|TRBV19|NA
TGTGCCAGTAGTATTGGGGCAGGGGCCTACAATGAGCAGTTCTTC
CASSIGAGAYNEQFF
>TRBJ1-1|15|NA|TRBV18|once
TGTGCCAGCTCACCAAAGGGGGTTAGGAACACTGAAGCTTTCTTT
CASSPKGVRNTEAFF
>TRBJ1-2|13|NA|TRBV6-5|once
TGTGCCAGCAGGATCCTGGAGGACTATGGCTACACCTTC
CASRILEDYGYTF
>TRBJ2-1|15|TRBD2|TRBV19|NA
TGTGCCAGTAGCCCGGGACTAGCAGTCGGCAATGAGCAGTTCTTC
CASSPGLAVGNEQFF
>TRBJ1-4|17|NA|TRBV4-2|NA
TGTGCCAGCAGCACCCCCCCGTCCAGGGAGGACGGCGAAAAACTGTTTTTT
CASSTPPSREDGEKLFF
>TRBJ1-1|14|NA|TRBV6-5|NA
TGTGCCAGCGAACAGCTATCCTTTTCAACTGAAGCTTTCTTT
CASEQLSFSTEAFF
>TRBJ2-3|15|TRBD1|TRBV19|NA
TGTGCCAGTACCTCGACAGGGGCGATCACAGATACGCAGTATTTT
CASTSTGAITDTQYF
>TRBJ2-7|14|NA|TRBV11-3|NA
TGTGCCAGCAGGTTTAGCGGAAACTCCTACGAGCAGTACTTC
CASRFSGNSYEQYF
>TRBJ2-1|13|NA|TRBV5-1|NA
TGCGCCAGCAGCTCTGTGTGGGGCGATGAGCAGTTCTTC
CASSSVWGDEQFF
>TRBJ2-5|17|TRBD2|TRBV5-1|NA
TGCGCCCTAAGGAACGGGACTAGCGGGAGTATCCGGGAGACCCAGTACTTC
CALRNGTSGSIRETQYF
>TRBJ1-3|13|NA|TRBV19|NA
TGTGCCACCTCTGGGGGGGCTGGAAACACCATATATTTT
CATSGGAGNTIYF
>TRBJ2-1|16|NA|TRBV7-2|NA
TGTGCCAGCAGCTCATACGGTCTCTCTGTAAACAATGAGCAGTTCTTC
CASSSYGLSVNNEQFF
>TRBJ2-7|15|NA|TRBV5-5|NA
TGTGCCAGCAGTCCCAAAGGAGGGGCCTCCTACGAGCAGTACTTC
CASSPKGGASYEQYF
>TRBJ1-6|14|NA|TRBV29-1|NA
TGCAGCGTTGGGTCCGGGATGGCGGGTTCACCCCTCCACTTT
CSVGSGMAGSPLHF
>TRBJ2-7|16|TRBD2|TRBV27|few
TGTGCCAGCAGTTCCCGGGGGAGCGGGAGCTCCTACGAGCAGTACTTC
CASSSRGSGSSYEQYF
>TRBJ2-7|12|NA|TRBV18|few
TGTGCCAGCTCACCTGCAGGGGTAGGGGAGTACTTC
CASSPAGVGEYF
>TRBJ2-1|15|NA|TRBV6-2/TRBV6-3|once
TGTGCCAGCAGTTATTCGGGGAGCTCCTACAATGAGCAGTTCTTC
CASSYSGSSYNEQFF
>TRBJ2-1|17|TRBD2|TRBV4-2|NA
TGTGCCAGCAGCCAAGCCGCTAGCGGGAGGACGGGCAATGAGCAGTTCTTC
CASSQAASGRTGNEQFF
>TRBJ1-2|17|NA|TRBV6-2/TRBV6-3|NA
TGTGCCAGCAGTTTGGACAGCCAGGGCGAATCTAACTATGGCTACACCTTC
CASSLDSQGESNYGYTF
>TRBJ2-1|13|NA|TRBV2|NA
TGTGCCAGCAGTGAAGCAAACGGGAATGAGCAGTTCTTC
CASSEANGNEQFF
>TRBJ2-7|15|TRBD2|TRBV5-1|once
TGCGCCAGCAAAGAGGATAGCGGGATTCGGTACGAGCAGTACTTC
CASKEDSGIRYEQYF
>TRBJ1-2|12|NA|TRBV28|NA
TGTGCCAGCAGTTTACTGGGCTTTGGCTACACCTTC
CASSLLGFGYTF
>TRBJ1-5|16|TRBD1|TRBV18|NA
TGTGCCAGCTCACCAGGGACAGGGGGTAGCGATCAGCCCCAGCATTTT
CASSPGTGGSDQPQHF